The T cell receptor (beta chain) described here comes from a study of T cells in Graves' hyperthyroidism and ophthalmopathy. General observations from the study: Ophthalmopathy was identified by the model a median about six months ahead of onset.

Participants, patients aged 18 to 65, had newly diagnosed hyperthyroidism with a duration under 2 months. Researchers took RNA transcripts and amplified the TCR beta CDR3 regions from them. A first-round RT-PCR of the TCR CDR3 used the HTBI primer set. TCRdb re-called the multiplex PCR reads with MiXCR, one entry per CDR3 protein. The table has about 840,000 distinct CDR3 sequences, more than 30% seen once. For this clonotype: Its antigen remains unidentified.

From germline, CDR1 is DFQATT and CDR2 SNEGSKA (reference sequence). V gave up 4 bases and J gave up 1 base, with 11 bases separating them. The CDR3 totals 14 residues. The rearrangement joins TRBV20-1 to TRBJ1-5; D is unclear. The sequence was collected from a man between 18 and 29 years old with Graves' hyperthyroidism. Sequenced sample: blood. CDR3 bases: TGCAGTGCTATGGGCCCGGGGAGCAATCAGCCCCAGCATTTT. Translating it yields CSAMGPGSNQPQHF.